A selection of T cell receptor beta chains follows, all from one sample in a study of response to subunit inactivated influenza vaccine. Via MiXCR, TCRdb re-called the RT-PCR reads, giving one row per CDR3 protein. This table holds about 830,000 distinct CDR3 sequences, approximately 17% found once. This specimen consisted of PBMCs from blood, obtained 4 to 6 days after vaccination. The receptors were gathered from a man over 45 who received an inactivated influenza vaccine. Both conserved end residues are part of each CDR3. The D gene is left open where the match is weak. Clone size is shown for a subset of rows, as once, few, many or a class of expanded clone.

CDR3 | DNA | D | V | size | J
CSATKDGTSGSWYEQYF | TGCAGTGCTACAAAAGACGGGACTAGCGGGAGTTGGTACGAGCAGTACTTC | TRBD2 | TRBV20-1 | . | TRBJ2-7
CASSVGVGGSKNIQYF | TGCGCCAGCAGCGTAGGGGTGGGGGGGTCAAAAAACATTCAGTACTTC | TRBD2 | TRBV4-3 | few | TRBJ2-4
CASSPRSRASVDEQFF | TGTGCCAGCAGCCCCCGGTCGAGGGCCTCAGTGGATGAGCAGTTCTTC | . | TRBV7-9 | . | TRBJ2-1
CASSWVWDAGNEQYF | TGTGCCAGCAGTTGGGTGTGGGATGCTGGTAACGAGCAGTACTTC | . | TRBV12-3/TRBV12-4 | . | TRBJ2-7
CASNQGTGDYEQYF | TGTGCCAGCAACCAAGGGACGGGAGACTACGAGCAGTACTTC | . | TRBV7-9 | few | TRBJ2-7
CASSQDQQKNEQFF | TGCGCCAGCAGCCAAGATCAACAGAAAAATGAGCAGTTCTTC | . | TRBV4-1 | . | TRBJ2-1
CASRAAASYEQYF | TGTGCCAGCAGAGCGGCCGCCTCCTACGAGCAGTACTTC | . | TRBV25-1 | many | TRBJ2-7
CASSTTGGGLARYNEQFF | TGTGCCAGCAGTACAACGGGAGGGGGACTAGCGCGTTACAATGAGCAGTTCTTC | TRBD2 | TRBV28 | few | TRBJ2-1
CASSLKPLGQGLNTEAFF | TGTGCCAGCAGTCTAAAGCCCTTGGGACAGGGATTGAACACTGAAGCTTTCTTT | TRBD1 | TRBV27 | . | TRBJ1-1
CASTTEWRRRTDTQYF | TGTGCCAGCACCACGGAGTGGCGGCGCCGCACAGATACGCAGTATTTT | . | TRBV28 | many | TRBJ2-3
CATSDGRGLTF | TGTGCCACCAGTGATGGGAGGGGCTTAACCTTC | . | TRBV24-1 | . | TRBJ1-2
CSARDPLQGGNQPQHF | TGCAGTGCTAGAGATCCTCTGCAGGGGGGCAATCAGCCCCAGCATTTT | TRBD1 | TRBV20-1 | . | TRBJ1-5
CASSQETYTEAFF | TGCGCCAGCAGCCAAGAGACGTACACTGAAGCTTTCTTT | . | TRBV4-3 | few | TRBJ1-1
CASSGQGLDTQYF | TGCGCCAGCTCGGGACAGGGATTAGATACGCAGTATTTT | TRBD1 | TRBV4-3 | . | TRBJ2-3
CASSGPLLGTRGTDTQYF | TGTGCCAGCAGCGGACCGCTTCTTGGGACCCGCGGCACAGATACGCAGTATTTT | . | TRBV6-2/TRBV6-3 | few | TRBJ2-3
CSVEDQVTYEQYF | TGCAGCGTTGAAGATCAAGTGACCTACGAGCAGTACTTC | . | TRBV29-1 | few | TRBJ2-7
CASSFPRAVLAGERSYNEQFF | TGTGCCAGCAGTTTCCCACGGGCGGTCCTAGCGGGAGAGAGGTCCTACAATGAGCAGTTCTTC | TRBD2 | TRBV12-3/TRBV12-4 | few | TRBJ2-1
CSVVMGQGGSYEQYF | TGCAGCGTCGTTATGGGACAGGGAGGCTCCTACGAGCAGTACTTC | TRBD1 | TRBV29-1 | . | TRBJ2-7
CASSLTDLAEAFF | TGTGCCAGCAGCTTGACAGACTTGGCTGAAGCTTTCTTT | . | TRBV5-6 | few | TRBJ1-1
CASSYSNPGIDIQYF | TGTGCCAGCAGTTACTCTAACCCTGGGATTGACATTCAGTACTTC | . | TRBV6-2/TRBV6-3 | . | TRBJ2-4
CSVVAGLGGRDQYF | TGCAGCGTTGTGGCGGGGCTGGGGGGAAGGGACCAGTACTTC | . | TRBV29-1 | . | TRBJ2-5
CASSAGTGNTIYF | TGTGCCAGCAGCGCAGGGACTGGAAACACCATATATTTT | . | TRBV7-3 | . | TRBJ1-3
CSGTSGTSSSYEQYF | TGCAGCGGGACTAGCGGGACCTCGAGCTCCTACGAGCAGTACTTC | TRBD2 | TRBV29-1 | many | TRBJ2-7
CSAREVPPGYGYTF | TGCAGTGCTAGAGAGGTTCCCCCCGGCTATGGCTACACCTTC | . | TRBV20-1 | few | TRBJ1-2
CAISESTSSDTQYF | TGTGCCATCAGTGAGTCGACTTCCTCCGATACGCAGTATTTT | . | TRBV10-3 | . | TRBJ2-3
CASSYSVRTGPLDFF | TGTGCCAGCAGTTACTCGGTTCGGACAGGGCCTTTGGATTTCTTT | TRBD1 | TRBV6-5 | . | TRBJ1-1
CASSPQRANVLTF | TGTGCCAGCAGCCCCCAGAGAGCCAACGTCCTGACTTTC | . | TRBV12-3/TRBV12-4 | few | TRBJ2-6
CSATRQGVTNIQYF | TGCAGTGCTACCCGACAGGGGGTGACAAACATTCAGTACTTC | TRBD1 | TRBV20-1 | . | TRBJ2-4
CATSDPGTEPNQPQHF | TGTGCCACCAGTGACCCCGGGACAGAACCTAATCAGCCCCAGCATTTT | TRBD1 | TRBV24-1 | few | TRBJ1-5
CSVKDFPSRRDEQFF | TGCAGCGTTAAGGACTTTCCTTCTCGTCGGGATGAGCAGTTCTTC | . | TRBV29-1 | . | TRBJ2-1
CASSSRGRGNTGELFF | TGTGCCAGCAGCTCCCGAGGAAGGGGGAACACCGGGGAGCTGTTTTTT | . | TRBV11-2 | few | TRBJ2-2
CASSLSPGPWARTQYF | TGTGCCAGCAGCTTATCACCGGGACCTTGGGCTAGGACCCAGTACTTC | . | TRBV7-2 | . | TRBJ2-5
CASSFEQVTDTQYF | TGTGCCAGCAGTTTTGAACAGGTCACAGATACGCAGTATTTT | . | TRBV12-3/TRBV12-4 | few | TRBJ2-3
CSVVDGPGELFF | TGCAGCGTTGTGGACGGTCCCGGGGAGCTGTTTTTT | . | TRBV29-1 | . | TRBJ2-2
CASKGEPNYGYTF | TGTGCCAGCAAAGGCGAGCCAAACTATGGCTACACCTTC | . | TRBV25-1 | few | TRBJ1-2
CASSLDTNTDTQYF | TGCGCCAGCAGCTTGGACACGAACACAGATACGCAGTATTTT | . | TRBV5-1 | few | TRBJ2-3